These 17 T cell receptor beta chains share one sample of origin, sequenced in a study of T cell responses to AZD1222 COVID-19 vaccine. Data came from immunoSEQ multiplex PCR; TCRdb stores just in-frame clones and leaves some out. The table shows about 150,000 clones, with roughly nine tenths occurring only once. Source: peripheral blood, taken 28 days after the second AZD1222 dose. These receptors all come from an adult who received the AZD1222 COVID-19 vaccine.

The CDR3 protein is CASSQDVPGQNLNTEAFF. DNA for the CDR3: TGTGCCAGCAGCCAAGATGTCCCCGGACAGAATCTAAACACTGAAGCTTTCTTT. This sequence joins TRBV4-2 and TRBJ1-1, with D perhaps TRBD1 (6 bases). Trimming took 0 bases from V and 2 from J, leaving 19 bases between them. CDR1 and CDR2 from the germline V gene are LGHNA and YNFKEQ. CDR3 length equals 18 residues.

The chain links TRBV7-2 to TRBJ2-1; TRBD2 aligns across 11 bases. The CDR3 has 16 amino acids. Losses at the gene ends were 1 base for V and 9 bases for J; bases not matched to a gene: 8. Germline loops: CDR1 SGHTA, CDR2 FQGNSA. DNA for the CDR3: TGTGCCAGCAGCTTAGATAGCGGGAGGGCTGGCGCTGAGCAGTTCTTC. Translating gives CASSLDSGRAGAEQFF. Based on the CDR3 plus reference TRBV7-2 and TRBJ2-1, the full variable domain is GAGVSQSPSNKVTEKGKDVELRCDPISGHTALYWYRQSLGQGLEFLIYFQGNSAPDKSGLPSDRFSAERTGGSVSTLTIQRTQQEDSAVYLCASSLDSGRAGAEQFFGPGTRLTVL.

In this sample, this clone turned up a few times. The rearrangement links TRBV5-1 to TRBJ1-5; D ambiguous. Germline V gives CDR1 SGHRS, CDR2 YFSETQ. The CDR3 consists of 13 residues. The germline V and J ends were trimmed by 0 bases and 1 base, with 2 bases remaining between them. The CDR3 protein is CASSLESNQPQHF. CDR3 nucleotides: TGCGCCAGCAGCTTGGAAAGCAATCAGCCCCAGCATTTT.

The rearrangement joins TRBV18 to TRBJ1-5, with 9 nucleotides matching TRBD1. This CDR3 is 15 amino acids long. Germline V gives CDR1 KGHSH, CDR2 LQKENI. Trimming at V came to 4 bases and at J to 2 bases, leaving 3 bases not matched to a gene. CDR3 region: CASSLGTGRNQPQHF. The CDR3 region has the DNA TGTGCCAGCTCACTCGGGACAGGGCGCAATCAGCCCCAGCATTTT.

The J gene is TRBJ2-7, the V gene TRBV9; 9 nucleotides align to TRBD1. The CDR3 loop spans 15 amino acids. V gave up 3 bases and J gave up 5 bases; unmatched junction bases: 9. In germline, CDR1 is SGDLS, CDR2 YYNGEE. The CDR3 sequence: CASSAAGTGSNEQYF. In DNA form, the CDR3 reads TGTGCCAGCAGCGCCGCCGGGACAGGGAGCAACGAGCAGTACTTC.

The chain recombines TRBV18 with TRBJ1-6, with unresolved D. The CDR3 is 16 residues long. V was shortened by 3 bases and J by 5 bases, with 14 bases between the two germline ends. Germline assignment: CDR1 KGHSH and CDR2 LQKENI. CDR3 nucleotide sequence: TGTGCCAGCTCACCGTCACAGACTACTAATAATTCACCCCTCCACTTT. Its protein is CASSPSQTTNNSPLHF.

The chain recombines TRBV7-9 with TRBJ1-5, with D hard to call. V lost 4 bases and J 9 bases, leaving 10 bases between the germline ends. CDR1 is SEHNR, CDR2 FQNEAQ, per germline (reference sequence). The CDR3 has 12 residues. CDR3 coding DNA: TGTGCCAGCAGCTCACAAGATGTGCCCCAGCATTTT. It encodes CASSSQDVPQHF.

This chain uses TRBV11-2 with TRBJ2-7; D is unclear. The CDR3 has 12 residues. Trimming took 2 bases from V and 4 from J, leaving 6 bases between them. CDR1 and CDR2 (germline): SGHAT, FQNNGV. This chain's CDR3 is CASSLSRYEQYF. The CDR3 DNA is TGTGCCAGCAGCTTAAGCCGGTACGAGCAGTACTTC.

The rearrangement joins TRBV18 to TRBJ2-5; unclear D gene. CDR3 size: 15 residues. Trimming left V 5 bases short and J 3 bases short, with 16 bases between. The germline CDR1 and CDR2 sequences are KGHSH and LQKENI. DNA for the CDR3: TGTGCCAGCTCAAGGGTCACCCCCCGGGAAGAGACCCAGTACTTC. This encodes CASSRVTPREETQYF.

The rearrangement uses TRBV28 and TRBJ2-1; the match to TRBD2 covers 8 bases. Germline lookup yields CDR1 MDHEN and CDR2 SYDVKM. The V segment lost 3 bases and the J segment 3 bases; nucleotides outside the gene matches: 10. This CDR3 is built from 17 residues. The chain's CDR3 is CASSLVGASGFYNEQFF. The CDR3 DNA is TGTGCCAGCAGTTTGGTGGGGGCTAGCGGGTTCTACAATGAGCAGTTCTTC.

This clone was seen just once. This chain connects TRBV27 to TRBJ2-7, with D perhaps TRBD1 (6 bases). The CDR3 extends over 16 amino acids. Germline values: CDR1 MNHEY, CDR2 SMNVEV (reference sequence). V was pared by 5 bases and J by 3 bases, with 20 bases between. CDR3 in amino acids: CASSAGPGQGRYEQYF. Here the CDR3 DNA reads TGTGCCAGCAGTGCAGGACCCGGGCAGGGGCGCTACGAGCAGTACTTC.

The CDR3 DNA reads as TGTGCCAGCAGTTCCCAGGGCCCTGGGGCGCAGTACTTC. It translates to CASSSQGPGAQYF. This sequence joins TRBV12-3 or TRBV12-4 and TRBJ2-7; tentative D call: TRBD1 (5 bases). The CDR3 runs 13 residues. V lost 4 bases to trimming and J lost 9 bases, with 16 bases between them.

This chain connects TRBV27 to TRBJ1-1; 7 bases are shared with TRBD1. V shed 6 bases and J 1 base; nucleotides not matched to a gene: 8. The V gene's germline CDR1 is MNHEY and CDR2 SMNVEV (reference sequence). This CDR3 has 15 amino acids. CDR3 nucleotide sequence: TGTGCCAGCAGCTCTGAGGGGGCTAGGAACACTGAAGCTTTCTTT. This encodes CASSSEGARNTEAFF.

This clone appeared a single time. This chain connects TRBV7-9 to TRBJ2-1, with unresolved D. Germline V CDR1 and CDR2: SEHNR, FQNEAQ (reference sequence). The CDR3 loop spans 14 amino acids. V was clipped by 1 base and J by 5 bases, with 9 bases between them. The DNA for the CDR3 is TGTGCCAGCAGCTTAGATCACGTTGACAATGAGCAGTTCTTC. This gives the protein CASSLDHVDNEQFF.

The CDR3 region is CASSSQGVTEAFF. The CDR3 DNA follows: TGTGCCAGCAGCTCGCAGGGGGTTACTGAAGCTTTCTTT. The chain joins TRBV9 to TRBJ1-1; 7 bases are shared with TRBD1. Germline-derived CDR1 and CDR2 are SGDLS and YYNGEE. This CDR3 is built from 13 residues. V shed 4 bases and J 5 bases; nucleotides not matched to a gene: 5. Using reference TRBV9 and TRBJ1-1 for the parts outside the CDR3, the full variable domain is DSGVTQTPKHLITATGQRVTLRCSPRSGDLSVYWYQQSLDQGLQFLIQYYNGEERAKGNILERFSAQQFPDLHSELNLSSLELGDSALYFCASSSQGVTEAFFGQGTRLTVV.

This clone was detected only a few times. The CDR3 nucleotides are TGTGCCAGCGGAGCCTCCTACGAGCAGTACTTC. Its translation: CASGASYEQYF. V and J are TRBV3-1 (or the pseudogene TRBV3-2) and TRBJ2-7; D remains ambiguous. This CDR3 contains 11 residues. V was clipped by 8 bases and J by 0 bases, with 5 bases between them. Germline V gene data show CDR1 as LGHDT and CDR2 as YNNKEL (reference sequence).

The chain joins TRBV27 to TRBJ2-3; tentatively, D is TRBD1 or TRBD2 (5 bases each). The ends were cut back, 5 bases at V and 1 base at J, with 13 bases in the middle. The CDR3 is 15 residues long. The V gene's germline CDR1 is MNHEY and CDR2 SMNVEV (reference sequence). In DNA form, the CDR3 reads TGTGCCAGCAGTCCCCGGGACGCTGGCACAGATACGCAGTATTTT. Protein product: CASSPRDAGTDTQYF.